The entry below gives a single TCR beta chain sequence along with its context. The target antigen is unknown. CDR1 and CDR2 from the germline V gene are MRHNA and SNTAGT. CDR3 length: 14 residues. V was trimmed by 6 bases and J by 6 bases, leaving 14 bases between them. TCRdb keeps only in-frame clones here, not all; method: immunoSEQ multiplex PCR. In the table there are some 130,000 clones, about 88% of which are singletons. The sample belongs to a study of cytomegalovirus exposure and HLA in healthy donors. Regarding the study as a whole: Specific recognition of CMV antigens was confirmed in vitro for a few chains (all CMV-associated).

The TCR originated in a woman under 30 in good health and CMV-seronegative. The specimen was PBMCs. The J gene is TRBJ2-2, the V gene TRBV6-4, with a weak D call TRBD1 (5 bases). The CDR3 reads CASRAQGDSGELFF. CDR3 nucleotide sequence: TGTGCCAGCAGAGCTCAGGGCGACTCCGGGGAGCTGTTTTTT.